The sequence of this T cell receptor (beta chain) was determined in a study of T cells in localized non-small cell lung cancer. Broader study findings: In adjacent lung, a median around 52 of the top 100 tumor clones were found. Elevated circulating T cell density in blood was associated with longer overall survival. Compared with tumor, uninvolved adjacent lung displayed greater T cell clonality, ranking highest overall.

Sequencing was performed with immunoSEQ multiplex PCR; in TCRdb, only in-frame clones are kept and a portion is missing. The repertoire holds about 45,000 clones, with roughly 79% as singletons. The V gene's germline CDR1 is SGHKS and CDR2 YYEKEE (reference sequence). Unmatched junction bases numbered 5, after V lost 4 bases and J lost 4 bases. This CDR3 is 14 amino acids long. In the case of this clone: Its target is unknown.

The chain uses TRBV5-5 and TRBJ1-3, with 7 bases lining up with TRBD1. Sample: peripheral blood mononuclear cells, taken before any cancer treatment. The receptor comes from a man aged 35 to 70 with stage III lung adenocarcinoma. CDR3 amino acids: CASSDTGAGNTIYF. Here the CDR3 DNA reads TGTGCCAGCAGCGATACAGGGGCGGGAAACACCATATATTTT.